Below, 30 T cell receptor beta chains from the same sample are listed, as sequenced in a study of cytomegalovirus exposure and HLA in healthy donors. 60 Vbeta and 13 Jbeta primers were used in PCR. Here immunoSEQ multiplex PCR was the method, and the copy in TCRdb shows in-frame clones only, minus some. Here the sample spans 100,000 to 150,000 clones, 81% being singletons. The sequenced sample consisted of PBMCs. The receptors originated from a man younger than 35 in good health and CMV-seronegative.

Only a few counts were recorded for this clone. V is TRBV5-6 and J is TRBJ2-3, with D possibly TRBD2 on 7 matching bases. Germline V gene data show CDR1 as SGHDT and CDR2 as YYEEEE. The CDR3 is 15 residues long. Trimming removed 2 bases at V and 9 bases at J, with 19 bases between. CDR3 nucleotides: TGTGCCAGCAGCTTCAAAGGCGGGGGAGGGGGGACGCAGTATTTT. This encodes CASSFKGGGGGTQYF.

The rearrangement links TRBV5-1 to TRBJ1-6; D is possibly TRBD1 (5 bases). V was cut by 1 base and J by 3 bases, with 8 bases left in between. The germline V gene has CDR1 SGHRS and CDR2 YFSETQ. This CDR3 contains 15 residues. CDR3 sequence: CASSLTGDYNSPLHF. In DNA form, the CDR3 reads TGCGCCAGCAGCTTGACAGGTGACTATAATTCACCCCTCCACTTT. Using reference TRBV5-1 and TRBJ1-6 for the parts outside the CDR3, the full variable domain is KAGVTQTPRYLIKTRGQQVTLSCSPISGHRSVSWYQQTPGQGLQFLFEYFSETQRNKGNFPGRFSGRQFSNSRSEMNVSTLELGDSALYLCASSLTGDYNSPLHFGNGTRLTVT.

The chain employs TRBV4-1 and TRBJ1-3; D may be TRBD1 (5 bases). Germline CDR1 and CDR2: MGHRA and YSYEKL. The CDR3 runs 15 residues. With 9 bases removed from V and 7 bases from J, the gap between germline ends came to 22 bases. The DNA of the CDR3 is TGCGCCAGTCAATCGGAGGCGGGACGGGGGAACACCATATATTTT. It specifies CASQSEAGRGNTIYF.

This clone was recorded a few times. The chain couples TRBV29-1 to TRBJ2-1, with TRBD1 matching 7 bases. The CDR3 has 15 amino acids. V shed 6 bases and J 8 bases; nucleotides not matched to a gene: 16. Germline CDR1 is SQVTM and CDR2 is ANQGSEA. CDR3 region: CSVSGTANKGDEQFF. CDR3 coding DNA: TGCAGCGTCTCAGGGACAGCTAACAAGGGGGATGAGCAGTTCTTC.

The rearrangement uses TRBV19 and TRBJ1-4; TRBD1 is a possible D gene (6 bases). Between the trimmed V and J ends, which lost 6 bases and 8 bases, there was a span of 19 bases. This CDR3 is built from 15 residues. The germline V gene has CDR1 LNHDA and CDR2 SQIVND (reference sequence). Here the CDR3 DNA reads TGTGCCAGTAGAAATTTCAGGGGATTGAAGGAAAAACTGTTTTTT. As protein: CASRNFRGLKEKLFF. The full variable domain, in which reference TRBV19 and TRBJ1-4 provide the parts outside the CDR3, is DGGITQSPKYLFRKEGQNVTLSCEQNLNHDAMYWYRQDPGQGLRLIYYSQIVNDFQKGDIAEGYSVSREKKESFPLTVTSAQKNPTAFYLCASRNFRGLKEKLFFGSGTQLSVL.

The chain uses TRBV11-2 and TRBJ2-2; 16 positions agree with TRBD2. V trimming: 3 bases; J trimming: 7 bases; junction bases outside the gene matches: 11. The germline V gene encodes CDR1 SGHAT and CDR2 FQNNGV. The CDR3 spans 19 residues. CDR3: CASSFSFGTSGGAGGELFF. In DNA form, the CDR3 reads TGTGCCAGCAGCTTTTCTTTCGGGACTAGCGGGGGGGCCGGCGGGGAGCTGTTTTTT.

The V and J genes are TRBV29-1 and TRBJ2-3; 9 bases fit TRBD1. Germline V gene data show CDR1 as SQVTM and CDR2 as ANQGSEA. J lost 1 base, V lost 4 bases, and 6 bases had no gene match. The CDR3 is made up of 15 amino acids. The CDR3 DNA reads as TGCAGCGTTGTTCCCGGGACAGGGCGCACAGATACGCAGTATTTT. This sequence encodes CSVVPGTGRTDTQYF.

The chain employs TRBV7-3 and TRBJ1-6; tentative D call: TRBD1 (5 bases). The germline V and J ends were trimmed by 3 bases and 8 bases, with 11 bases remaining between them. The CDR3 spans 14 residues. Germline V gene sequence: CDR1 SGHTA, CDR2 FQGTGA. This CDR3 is CASSFSPGDSPLHF. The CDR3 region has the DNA TGTGCCAGCAGCTTTTCGCCGGGGGATTCACCCCTCCACTTT.

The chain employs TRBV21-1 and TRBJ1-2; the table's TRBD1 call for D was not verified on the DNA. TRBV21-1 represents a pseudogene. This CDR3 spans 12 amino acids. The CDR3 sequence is CATTQGSYGYTF. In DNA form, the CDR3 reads TGTGCCACAACTCAGGGGAGCTATGGCTACACCTTC.

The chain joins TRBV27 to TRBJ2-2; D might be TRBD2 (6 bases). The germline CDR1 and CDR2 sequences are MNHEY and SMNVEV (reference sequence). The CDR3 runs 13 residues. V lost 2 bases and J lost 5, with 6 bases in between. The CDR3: CASSLGGTGELFF. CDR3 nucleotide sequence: TGTGCCAGCAGTTTAGGGGGGACCGGGGAGCTGTTTTTT.

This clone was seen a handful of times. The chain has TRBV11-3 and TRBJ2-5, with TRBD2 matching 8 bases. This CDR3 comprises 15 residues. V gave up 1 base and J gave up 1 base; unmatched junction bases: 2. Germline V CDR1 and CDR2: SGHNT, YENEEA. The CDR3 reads CASSLGGLGQETQYF. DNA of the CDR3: TGTGCCAGCAGCTTAGGGGGACTAGGCCAAGAGACCCAGTACTTC.

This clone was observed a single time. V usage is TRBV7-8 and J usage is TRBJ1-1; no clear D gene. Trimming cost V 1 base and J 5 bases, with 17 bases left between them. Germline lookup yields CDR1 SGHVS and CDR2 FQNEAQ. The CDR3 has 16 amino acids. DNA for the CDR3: TGTGCCAGCAGCTTAGGAGACGACCCCAGCAGGACTGAAGCTTTCTTT. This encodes CASSLGDDPSRTEAFF. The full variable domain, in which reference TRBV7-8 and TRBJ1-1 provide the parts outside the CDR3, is GAGVSQSPRYKVAKRGQDVALRCDPISGHVSLFWYQQALGQGPEFLTYFQNEAQLDKSGLPSDRFFAERPEGSVSTLKIQRTQQEDSAVYLCASSLGDDPSRTEAFFGQGTRLTVV.

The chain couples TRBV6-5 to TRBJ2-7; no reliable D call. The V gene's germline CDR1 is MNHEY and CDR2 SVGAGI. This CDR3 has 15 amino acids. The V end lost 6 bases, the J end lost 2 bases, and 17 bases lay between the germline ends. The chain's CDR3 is CASRKILNNPYEQYF. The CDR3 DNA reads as TGTGCCAGCAGAAAAATACTAAACAACCCCTACGAGCAGTACTTC.

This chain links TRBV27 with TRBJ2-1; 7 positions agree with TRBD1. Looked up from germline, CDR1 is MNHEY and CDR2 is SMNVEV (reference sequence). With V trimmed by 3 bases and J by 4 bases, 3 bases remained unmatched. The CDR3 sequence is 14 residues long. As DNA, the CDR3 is TGTGCCAGCAGTTTTCGACAGGGATACAATGAGCAGTTCTTC. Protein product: CASSFRQGYNEQFF.

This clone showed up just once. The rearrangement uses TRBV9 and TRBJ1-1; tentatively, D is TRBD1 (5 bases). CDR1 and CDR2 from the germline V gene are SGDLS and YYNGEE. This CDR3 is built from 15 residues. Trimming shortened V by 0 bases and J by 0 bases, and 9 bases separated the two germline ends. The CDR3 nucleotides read TGTGCCAGCAGCGTAGACCAGGGCATGAACACTGAAGCTTTCTTT. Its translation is CASSVDQGMNTEAFF. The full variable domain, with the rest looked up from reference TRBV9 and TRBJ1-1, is DSGVTQTPKHLITATGQRVTLRCSPRSGDLSVYWYQQSLDQGLQFLIQYYNGEERAKGNILERFSAQQFPDLHSELNLSSLELGDSALYFCASSVDQGMNTEAFFGQGTRLTVV.

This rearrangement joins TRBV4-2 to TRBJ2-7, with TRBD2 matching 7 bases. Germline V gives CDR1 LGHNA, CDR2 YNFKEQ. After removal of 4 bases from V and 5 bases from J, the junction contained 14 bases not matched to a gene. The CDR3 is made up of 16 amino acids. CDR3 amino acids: CASSPTSADGLDEQYF. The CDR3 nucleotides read TGTGCCAGCAGCCCCACTAGCGCGGACGGTTTGGACGAGCAGTACTTC.

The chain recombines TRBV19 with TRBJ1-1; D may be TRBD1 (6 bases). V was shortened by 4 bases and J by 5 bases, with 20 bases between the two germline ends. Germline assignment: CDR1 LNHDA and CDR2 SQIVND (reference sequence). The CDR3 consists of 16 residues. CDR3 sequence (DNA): TGTGCCAGTAGTAAGGGGCAGGGAGCTAGGGGGACTGAAGCTTTCTTT. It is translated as CASSKGQGARGTEAFF.

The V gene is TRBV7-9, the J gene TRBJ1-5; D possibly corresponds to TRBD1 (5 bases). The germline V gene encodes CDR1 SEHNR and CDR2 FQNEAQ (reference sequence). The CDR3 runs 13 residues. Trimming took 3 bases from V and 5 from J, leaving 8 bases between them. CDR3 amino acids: CASSLGGDQPQHF. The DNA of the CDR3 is TGTGCCAGCAGCTTGGGGGGAGATCAGCCCCAGCATTTT.

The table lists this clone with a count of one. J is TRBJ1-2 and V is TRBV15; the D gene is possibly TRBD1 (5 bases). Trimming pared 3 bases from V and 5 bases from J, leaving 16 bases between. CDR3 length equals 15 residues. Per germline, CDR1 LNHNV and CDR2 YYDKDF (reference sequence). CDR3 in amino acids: CATSSLASGGYGYTF. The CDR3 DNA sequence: TGTGCCACCAGCAGTCTGGCCTCGGGGGGGTATGGCTACACCTTC.

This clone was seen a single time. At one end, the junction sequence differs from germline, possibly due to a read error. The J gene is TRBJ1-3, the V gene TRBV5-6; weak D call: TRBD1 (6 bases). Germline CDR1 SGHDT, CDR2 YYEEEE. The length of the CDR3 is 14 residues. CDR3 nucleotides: TGTGCCAGCAGCTTCGGACAGTTTGGAGACACCATATATTTT. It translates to CASSFGQFGDTIYF.

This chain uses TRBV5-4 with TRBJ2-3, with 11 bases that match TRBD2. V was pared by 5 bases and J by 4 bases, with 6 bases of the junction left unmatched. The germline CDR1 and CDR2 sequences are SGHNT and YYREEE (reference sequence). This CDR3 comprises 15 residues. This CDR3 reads CASRLAGEVADTQYF. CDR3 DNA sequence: TGTGCCAGCAGACTAGCGGGGGAGGTGGCAGATACGCAGTATTTT. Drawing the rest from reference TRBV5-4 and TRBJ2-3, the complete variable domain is ETGVTQSPTHLIKTRGQQVTLRCSSQSGHNTVSWYQQALGQGPQFIFQYYREEENGRGNFPPRFSGLQFPNYSSELNVNALELDDSALYLCASRLAGEVADTQYFGPGTRLTVL.

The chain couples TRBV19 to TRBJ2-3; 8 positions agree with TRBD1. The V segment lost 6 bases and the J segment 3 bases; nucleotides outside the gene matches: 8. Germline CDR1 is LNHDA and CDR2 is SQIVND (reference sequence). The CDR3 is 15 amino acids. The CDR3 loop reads CASSRQGMITDTQYF. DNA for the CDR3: TGTGCCAGTAGCCGACAGGGGATGATTACAGATACGCAGTATTTT.

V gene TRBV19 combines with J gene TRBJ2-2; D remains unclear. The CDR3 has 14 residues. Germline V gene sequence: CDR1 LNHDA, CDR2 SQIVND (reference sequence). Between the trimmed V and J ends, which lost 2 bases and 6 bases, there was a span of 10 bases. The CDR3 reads CASSILGPSGELFF. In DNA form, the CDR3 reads TGTGCCAGTAGTATACTTGGGCCGTCCGGGGAGCTGTTTTTT. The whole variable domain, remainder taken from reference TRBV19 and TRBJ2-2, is DGGITQSPKYLFRKEGQNVTLSCEQNLNHDAMYWYRQDPGQGLRLIYYSQIVNDFQKGDIAEGYSVSREKKESFPLTVTSAQKNPTAFYLCASSILGPSGELFFGEGSRLTVL.

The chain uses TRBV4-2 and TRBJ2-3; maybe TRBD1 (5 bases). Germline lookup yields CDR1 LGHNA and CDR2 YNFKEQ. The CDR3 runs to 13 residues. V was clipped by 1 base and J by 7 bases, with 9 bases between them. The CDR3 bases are TGTGCCAGCAGCCAAGGGCAGGGTAATACGCAGTATTTT. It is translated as CASSQGQGNTQYF.

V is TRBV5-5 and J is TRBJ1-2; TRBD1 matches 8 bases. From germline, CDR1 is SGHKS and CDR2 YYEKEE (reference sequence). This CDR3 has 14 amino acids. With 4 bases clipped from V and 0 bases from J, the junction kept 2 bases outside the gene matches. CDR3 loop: CASSRTGPNYGYTF. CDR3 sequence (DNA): TGTGCCAGCAGCCGGACAGGGCCTAACTATGGCTACACCTTC.

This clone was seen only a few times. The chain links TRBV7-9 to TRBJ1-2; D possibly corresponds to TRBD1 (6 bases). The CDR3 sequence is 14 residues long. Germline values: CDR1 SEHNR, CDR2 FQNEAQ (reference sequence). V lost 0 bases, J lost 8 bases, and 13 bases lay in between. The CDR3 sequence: CASSLASNRAGYTF. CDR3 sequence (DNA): TGTGCCAGCAGCTTAGCCAGTAACAGGGCGGGCTACACCTTC. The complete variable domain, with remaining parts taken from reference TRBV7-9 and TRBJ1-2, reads DTGVSQNPRHKITKRGQNVTFRCDPISEHNRLYWYRQTLGQGPEFLTYFQNEAQLEKSRLLSDRFSAERPKGSFSTLEIQRTEQGDSAMYLCASSLASNRAGYTFGSGTRLTVV.

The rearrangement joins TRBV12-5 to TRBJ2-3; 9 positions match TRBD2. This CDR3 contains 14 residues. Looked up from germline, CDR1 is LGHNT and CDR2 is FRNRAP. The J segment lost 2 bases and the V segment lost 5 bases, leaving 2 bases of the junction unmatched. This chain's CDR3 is CASGPGLATDTQYF. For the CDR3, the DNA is TGTGCTAGTGGTCCGGGACTAGCCACAGATACGCAGTATTTT.

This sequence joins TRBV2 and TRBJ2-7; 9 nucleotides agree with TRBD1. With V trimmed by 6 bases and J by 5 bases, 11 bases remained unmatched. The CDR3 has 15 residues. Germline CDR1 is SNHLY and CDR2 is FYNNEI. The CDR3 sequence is CASRGLRDRANEQYF. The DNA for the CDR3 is TGTGCCAGCAGAGGACTCCGGGACAGGGCTAACGAGCAGTACTTC.

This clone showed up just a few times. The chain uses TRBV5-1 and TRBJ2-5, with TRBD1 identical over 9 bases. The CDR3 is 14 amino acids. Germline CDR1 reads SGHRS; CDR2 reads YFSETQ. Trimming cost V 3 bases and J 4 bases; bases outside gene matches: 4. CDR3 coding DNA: TGCGCCAGCAGCTCCGGGACAGGGCGAGAGACCCAGTACTTC. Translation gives CASSSGTGRETQYF.

The CDR3 sequence: CASRTQQGNTEAFF. DNA for the CDR3: TGTGCCAGCAGAACCCAACAGGGGAACACTGAAGCTTTCTTT. The gene calls are TRBV6-4 and TRBJ1-1; a possible D gene is TRBD1 (6 bases). Trimming took off 6 bases at V and 1 base at J, with 12 bases between the two ends. Germline V gene data show CDR1 as MRHNA and CDR2 as SNTAGT. The CDR3 runs to 14 residues.